There are many counts of the clone carrying this T cell receptor (beta chain). This specimen comes from a study of T cells in Graves' hyperthyroidism and ophthalmopathy. CDR1 is SGHAT and CDR2 is FQNNGV in the germline V gene. This CDR3 is 14 amino acids long. V shed 5 bases and J 2 bases; nucleotides not matched to a gene: 2. Amplification of TCR beta CDR3 regions used RNA as the template. The HTBI set primed first-round TCR CDR3 RT-PCR. TCRdb re-called the multiplex PCR reads through MiXCR, storing one row per CDR3 protein. The sample holds 300,000 to 450,000 distinct CDR3 sequences; roughly 13% are singletons and the top ten take 20% to 25%.

This clonotype was sampled from a man aged 25 to 45 with Graves' hyperthyroidism that later progressed to Graves' ophthalmopathy. The material sequenced was blood. The chain joins TRBV11-2 to TRBJ2-2; TRBD1 agrees at 7 bases. In DNA form, the CDR3 reads TGTGCCAGCAGCCGACAGGGAAACACCGGGGAGCTGTTTTTT. The encoded protein is CASSRQGNTGELFF.